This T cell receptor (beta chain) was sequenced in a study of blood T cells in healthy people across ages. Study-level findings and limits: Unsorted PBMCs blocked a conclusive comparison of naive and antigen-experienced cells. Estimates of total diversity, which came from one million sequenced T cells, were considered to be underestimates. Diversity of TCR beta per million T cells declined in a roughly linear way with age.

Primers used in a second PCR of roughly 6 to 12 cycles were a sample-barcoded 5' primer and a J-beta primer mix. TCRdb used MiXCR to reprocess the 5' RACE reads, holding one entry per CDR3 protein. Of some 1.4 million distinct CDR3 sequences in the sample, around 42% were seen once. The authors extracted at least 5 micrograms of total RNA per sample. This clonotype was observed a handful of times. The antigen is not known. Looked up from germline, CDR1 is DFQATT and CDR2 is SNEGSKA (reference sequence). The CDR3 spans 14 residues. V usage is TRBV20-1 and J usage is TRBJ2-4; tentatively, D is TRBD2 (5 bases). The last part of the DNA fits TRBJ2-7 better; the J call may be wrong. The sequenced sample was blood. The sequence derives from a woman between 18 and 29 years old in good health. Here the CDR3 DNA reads TGCAGTGCCACTCGGGGTAGCGCCTCCTACGAGCAGTACTTC. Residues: CSATRGSASYEQYF.